This T cell receptor beta chain was retrieved from a study of OX40 agonist ivuxolimab in advanced cancers. V shed 0 bases and J 0 bases; nucleotides not matched to a gene: 9. The V gene's germline CDR1 is PRHDT and CDR2 FYEKMQ (reference sequence). This CDR3 contains 18 residues. The sampling schedule covered blood at baseline, cycle 4 day 1, and cycle 7 day 1. As concerns this clone: Its specificity is unknown.

Broader study findings: Not determined was the antigen specificity of the expanded peripheral T cells.

The table came from immunoSEQ multiplex PCR; TCRdb's copy has only in-frame clones and leaves some out. The sample lists approximately 35,000 clones, 60% to 75% occurring once. This sequence joins TRBV13 and TRBJ2-5; TRBD2 agrees at 8 bases. The specimen was CD4+ or CD8+ T cells sorted from blood, collected in a trial of the OX40 agonist ivuxolimab. The origin of this receptor is an adult with an advanced solid tumor such as melanoma, head and neck, liver or kidney cancer. The CDR3 is CASSLGAGALPDQETQYF. CDR3 bases: TGTGCCAGCAGCTTAGGAGCGGGGGCATTACCAGACCAAGAGACCCAGTACTTC.